Listed here is a single TCR beta chain. This CDR3 is built from 13 residues. Germline V gives CDR1 MNHEY, CDR2 SMNVEV (reference sequence). V was pared by 4 bases and J by 10 bases, with 14 bases between. Assay: immunoSEQ multiplex PCR; the TCRdb copy retains only in-frame clones and omits some. The sample carries about 750,000 clones, 80% to 95% recorded once. As defined, naive CD8 cells were CD45RO-negative and positively selected for CCR7, with terminally differentiated effector memory CD45RA+ cells excluded. This sample was included in a study of shared clonotypes between healthy human individuals.

The sequenced sample consisted of naive CD8+ T cells sorted from blood. This chain joins TRBV27 and TRBJ2-1; tentative D call: TRBD2 (5 bases). The sequence was obtained from a man aged 25 to 45 in good health. The CDR3 loop is CASSSTQRREQFF. CDR3 bases: TGTGCCAGCAGTTCAACCCAACGGAGGGAGCAGTTCTTC.